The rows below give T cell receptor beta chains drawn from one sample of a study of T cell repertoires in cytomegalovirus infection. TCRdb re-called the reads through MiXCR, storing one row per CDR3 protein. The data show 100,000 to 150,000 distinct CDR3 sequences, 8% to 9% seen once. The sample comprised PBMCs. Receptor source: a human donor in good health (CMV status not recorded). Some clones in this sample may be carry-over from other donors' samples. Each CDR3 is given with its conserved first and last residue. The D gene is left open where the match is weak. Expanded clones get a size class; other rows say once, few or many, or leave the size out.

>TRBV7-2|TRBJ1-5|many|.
CASSLGAADNQPQHF
TGTGCCAGCAGCTTAGGGGCGGCGGACAATCAGCCCCAGCATTTT
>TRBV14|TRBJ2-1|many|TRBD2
CASSQELGLAGTYNEQFF
TGTGCCAGCAGCCAAGAATTGGGACTAGCGGGGACATACAATGAGCAGTTCTTC
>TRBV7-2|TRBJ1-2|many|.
CASSLYGGADGYTF
TGTGCCAGCAGCTTATATGGGGGGGCGGATGGCTACACCTTC
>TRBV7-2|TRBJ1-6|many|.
CASSHKVGRPLHF
TGTGCCAGCAGCCATAAGGTGGGCCGACCCCTCCACTTT
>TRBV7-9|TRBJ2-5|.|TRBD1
CASSPLLTGNQETQYF
TGTGCCAGCAGCCCACTCCTGACAGGGAATCAAGAGACCCAGTACTTC
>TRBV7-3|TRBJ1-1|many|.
CASSSGPKTTEAFF
TGTGCCAGCAGCTCGGGGCCGAAGACAACTGAAGCTTTCTTT
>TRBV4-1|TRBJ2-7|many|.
CASSAGTYSYEQYF
TGCGCCAGCAGCGCCGGGACATACTCCTACGAGCAGTACTTC
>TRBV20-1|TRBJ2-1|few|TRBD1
CSARDPTGVGNEQFF
TGCAGTGCTAGAGATCCCACAGGGGTGGGCAATGAGCAGTTCTTC
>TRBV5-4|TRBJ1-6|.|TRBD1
CASSKGTGNSPLHF
TGTGCCAGCAGCAAGGGGACAGGAAATTCACCCCTCCACTTT
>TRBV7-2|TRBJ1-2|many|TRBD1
CASSGLAGGAGGYTF
TGTGCCAGCAGCGGGTTGGCAGGGGGCGCGGGGGGCTACACCTTC
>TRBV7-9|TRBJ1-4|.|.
CASSSSGEKLFF
TGTGCCAGCAGCTCGTCCGGGGAAAAACTGTTTTTT
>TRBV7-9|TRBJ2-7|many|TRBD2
CASTSSGSYEQYF
TGTGCCAGCACCTCTAGCGGCTCCTACGAGCAGTACTTC
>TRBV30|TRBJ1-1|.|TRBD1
CAWSPRTGGMNTEAFF
TGTGCCTGGAGCCCCCGGACAGGGGGGATGAACACTGAAGCTTTCTTT
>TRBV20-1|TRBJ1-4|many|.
CSARGTNEKLFF
TGCAGTGCTCGTGGGACTAATGAAAAACTGTTTTTT
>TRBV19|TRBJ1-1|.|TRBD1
CASSPWDRDHTEAFF
TGTGCCAGTAGTCCCTGGGACAGGGACCACACTGAAGCTTTCTTT
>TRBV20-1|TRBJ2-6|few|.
CSAMRGGARSLSGANVLTF
TGCAGTGCTATGAGGGGAGGCGCCAGGTCGCTCTCTGGGGCCAACGTCCTGACTTTC
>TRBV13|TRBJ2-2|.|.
CASSLILITGELFF
TGTGCCAGCAGCTTAATCCTGATCACCGGGGAGCTGTTTTTT
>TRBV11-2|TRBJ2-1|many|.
CASSLGMGSYNEQFF
TGTGCCAGCAGCTTAGGCATGGGCAGTTACAATGAGCAGTTCTTC
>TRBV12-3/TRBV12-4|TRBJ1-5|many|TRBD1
CASRDQTGKGQPQHF
TGTGCCAGCAGGGATCAGACAGGGAAGGGGCAGCCCCAGCATTTT
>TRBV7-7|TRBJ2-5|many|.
CASSLMVASQETQYF
TGTGCCAGCAGCTTGATGGTAGCGAGCCAAGAGACCCAGTACTTC
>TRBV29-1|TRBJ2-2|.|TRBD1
CSVLSGQGLTGELFF
TGCAGCGTTCTTTCAGGACAGGGCTTAACCGGGGAGCTGTTTTTT
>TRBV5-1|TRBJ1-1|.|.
CASSFTTWYTEAFF
TGCGCCAGCAGCTTTACGACTTGGTACACTGAAGCTTTCTTT
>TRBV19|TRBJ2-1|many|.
CASSIGAGIYNEQFF
TGTGCCAGTAGTATAGGCGCGGGGATCTACAATGAGCAGTTCTTC
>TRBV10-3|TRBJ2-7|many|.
CAISDSNWGSYEQYF
TGTGCCATCAGTGATTCCAATTGGGGAAGCTACGAGCAGTACTTC
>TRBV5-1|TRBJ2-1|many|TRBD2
CASSLAGGTYNEQFF
TGCGCCAGCAGCTTGGCGGGGGGTACCTACAATGAGCAGTTCTTC
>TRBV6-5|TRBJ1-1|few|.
CASRKSGTRNTEAFF
TGTGCCAGCAGAAAATCCGGGACAAGGAACACTGAAGCTTTCTTT
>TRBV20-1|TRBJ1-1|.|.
CSANKINSWGAEAFF
TGCAGTGCTAACAAAATTAACTCATGGGGGGCTGAAGCTTTCTTT
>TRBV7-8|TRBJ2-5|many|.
CASSLSSGPQETQYF
TGTGCCAGCAGCTTAAGCTCGGGGCCCCAAGAGACCCAGTACTTC
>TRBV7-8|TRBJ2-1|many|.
CASSHGQSSYNEQFF
TGTGCCAGCAGCCACGGACAGAGCTCCTACAATGAGCAGTTCTTC
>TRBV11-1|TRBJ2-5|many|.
CASSLLPGIQETQYF
TGTGCCAGCAGCTTACTTCCAGGGATCCAAGAGACCCAGTACTTC
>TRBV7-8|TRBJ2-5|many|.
CASGEGPQIQETQYF
TGTGCCAGCGGTGAAGGCCCTCAGATTCAAGAGACCCAGTACTTC
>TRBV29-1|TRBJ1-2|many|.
CSVQGGPSGYTF
TGCAGCGTTCAAGGGGGTCCCTCTGGCTACACCTTC
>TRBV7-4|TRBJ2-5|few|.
CASSSAPETQYF
TGTGCCAGCAGCTCCGCCCCAGAGACCCAGTACTTC
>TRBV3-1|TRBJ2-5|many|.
CASSQEGTKTQYF
TGTGCCAGCAGCCAAGAGGGAACGAAGACCCAGTACTTC
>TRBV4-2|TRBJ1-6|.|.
CASSQVPGLDNSPLHF
TGTGCCAGCAGCCAAGTCCCGGGGCTGGATAATTCACCCCTCCACTTT
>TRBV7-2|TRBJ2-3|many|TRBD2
CASSLGGEGATDTQYF
TGTGCCAGCAGCCTCGGGGGGGAAGGGGCGACAGATACGCAGTATTTT
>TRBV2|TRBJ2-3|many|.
CASSPSGAYTDTQYF
TGTGCCAGCAGCCCCTCCGGGGCATACACAGATACGCAGTATTTT
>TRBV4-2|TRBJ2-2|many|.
CASSQGSGDTGELFF
TGTGCCAGCAGCCAAGGATCAGGGGACACCGGGGAGCTGTTTTTT
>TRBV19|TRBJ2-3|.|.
CASRLFSGTDTQYF
TGTGCCAGTAGACTCTTCAGCGGCACAGATACGCAGTATTTT
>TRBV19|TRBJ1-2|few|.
CASSPPKNYGYTF
TGTGCCAGTAGTCCCCCCAAGAACTATGGCTACACCTTC
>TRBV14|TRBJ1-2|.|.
CASSRNLAYGYTF
TGTGCCAGCAGCCGAAACCTCGCCTATGGCTACACCTTC
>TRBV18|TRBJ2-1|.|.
CASSPAGTLSYNEQFF
TGTGCCAGCTCACCGGCCGGGACACTAAGCTACAATGAGCAGTTCTTC
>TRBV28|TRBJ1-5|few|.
CASSPDTQPQHF
TGTGCCAGCAGTCCGGACACACAGCCCCAGCATTTT
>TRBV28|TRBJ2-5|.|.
CASSFGLRETQYF
TGTGCCAGCAGTTTTGGACTGAGGGAGACCCAGTACTTC
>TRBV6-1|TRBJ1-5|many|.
CASSFRENQPQHF
TGTGCCAGCAGTTTCAGAGAAAATCAGCCCCAGCATTTT
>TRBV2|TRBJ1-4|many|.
CASSANGVGKLFF
TGTGCCAGCAGTGCCAACGGCGTTGGAAAACTGTTTTTT